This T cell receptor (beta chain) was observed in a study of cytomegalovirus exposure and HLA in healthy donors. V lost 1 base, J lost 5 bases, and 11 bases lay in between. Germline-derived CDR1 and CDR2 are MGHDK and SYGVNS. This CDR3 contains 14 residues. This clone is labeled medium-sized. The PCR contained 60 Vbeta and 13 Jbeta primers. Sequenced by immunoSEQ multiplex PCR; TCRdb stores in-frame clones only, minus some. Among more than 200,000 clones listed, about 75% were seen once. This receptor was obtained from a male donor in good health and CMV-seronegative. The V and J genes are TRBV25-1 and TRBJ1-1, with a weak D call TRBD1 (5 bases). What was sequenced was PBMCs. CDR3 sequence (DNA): TGTGCCAGCAGTGAATCGCAGGGTCCGACTGAAGCTTTCTTT. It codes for CASSESQGPTEAFF.